Sequencing of this T cell receptor beta chain was carried out in a study of beta chain features in type 1 diabetes (dated by TCRdb to about 2018). As for the study more broadly: Mean age, gender distribution, total cell number and subset yield were not different between patients and healthy donors. A total of 90 million to 140 million sorted cells were examined across all samples, and RNA yield correlated strongly with the number of cells per subset. In the study, recently diagnosed type 1 diabetes patients and matched healthy donors were compared on the TCRB repertoires of their sorted circulating CD4+ T cell subsets. Naive and central memory subsets were obtained from all 30 or so donors, but regulatory and stem cell-like memory subsets were isolated from only 8 patients and roughly eight healthy donors. On the study overall, not on this receptor specifically: Shorter templates might be favored by PCR, yet because patient and control samples were amplified and corrected together, any such skew would affect both groups equally. In all four CD4+ subsets, TCRB CDR3 length was moderately but significantly shorter in type 1 diabetes patients. Because cDNA was sequenced instead of genomic DNA, highly expressing activated cells could be over-represented, though the groups showed no difference in activation or CD3 levels. At VDJ recombination sites, patients with type 1 diabetes made fewer insertions and deleted more nucleotides, a pattern implying thymic rearrangement abnormalities. Because small numbers of individuals were included in the HLA sub-analyses, any influence of HLA type on TCRB rearrangement was left unresolved. Naive, central memory and regulatory TCRB repertoires appeared to be more similar among patients than among healthy donors.

From each donor, a single peripheral blood sample of around 120 mL on average was drawn into heparinised tubes. Naive, central memory, regulatory and stem cell-like memory CD4+ T cells were sorted on a BD FACSAria II using a panel including CD45RO, CCR7, CD25, CD127, CD95 and CD27. All sorted populations exceeded 95% purity. Right away, PBMCs were isolated by Lymphoprep density gradient centrifugation and were stained directly, with no culture step. So that batch effects would be minimized, each experiment stained and sorted samples in pairs, pairing one healthy donor with one patient. In its sample, this clone was seen many times. The antigen it binds to is not known. Base qualities are not recorded, but no much larger clone differs from it by a single base. All of the isolated RNA was reverse transcribed with the High Capacity cDNA Reverse Transcription Kit, so expressed TCRB transcripts were sequenced. Naive, central memory and regulatory T cell samples underwent deep immunoSEQ sequencing, averaging about 3.57 million total reads per sample. Sorted cells were lysed in RLT buffer and RNA was extracted with DNase-treated RNeasy Micro or Mini kits, depending on cell number. To prevent cross-contamination, every cell subset was processed on its own, while patient and healthy donor samples were processed together. The immunoSEQ multiplex PCR was used to amplify TCRB sequences from cDNA, generating 87-bp fragments that spanned the CDR3 region. The amplicons were sequenced using the Illumina HiSeq platform. The authors' pipeline ran thus. PCR bias was computationally corrected using synthetic template baselines, reads within Hamming distance 2 were collapsed, and singletons that could not be merged were discarded. Reads were aligned against IMGT so that V, D and J genes, CDR3 length and insertions or deletions at six rearrangement sites could be assigned. Clonotype counts were normalized to sorted cell number within each subset before computing true diversity and Gini coefficients with the tcR R package. The overlap coefficient, calculated on TCRB nucleotide sequences, was used to quantify repertoire sharing. As a proxy for the pre-selection repertoire, out-of-frame TCRB sequences from naive cells were analyzed. The clones in this table, taken by TCRdb from immuneACCESS, are in-frame only. Not every clone is retained; where verified, under half of the shortfall comes from an unresolved V gene, and the cause of the rest is unknown. V and J calls plus clone size are reproduced from that table; the DNA served to infer D and trimming. For this sample the table gives 200,000 to 250,000 clones, of which more than 9% were detected only once. The ten largest make up approximately 0.035% of the sample.

Trimming at the junction amounts to 1 base on V and 5 bases on J, and the germline ends lie 14 bases apart. The germline V gene provides CDR1 MGHRA and CDR2 YSYEKL. Its CDR3 holds 15 amino acids, cysteine through phenylalanine. The sequence is cut down to CDR3 DNA, 45 bases in frame from base 1. The sample comprised naive CD4+ T cells from blood. The cell subset or site label on this specimen signifies: true naive CD4+ T cells. The chain couples TRBV4-1 to TRBJ1-2; the D gene is unclear. This TCR was sampled from a woman between 18 and 29 years old in good health. The nucleotides read TGCGCCAGCAGCCAAGGCCTGGCAGGAATTTATGGCTACACCTTC. This codes for CASSQGLAGIYGYTF.